This T cell receptor (beta chain) was recorded in a study of shared clonotypes between healthy human individuals. For the study at large: Each donor contributed plates that comprised three CD4 naive, three CD4 memory, two CD8 naive and one CD8 memory. Study-wide results and caveats: The generation probabilities recorded for non-shared clonotypes fell below those of clonotypes shared by all four donors.

The V gene end was trimmed by 1 base and the J gene end by 5 bases; junction bases not matched to a gene: 14. The CDR3 consists of 17 residues. The germline gives CDR1 SGHTA, CDR2 FQGNSA. To note about this clone: Antigen unknown.

Deep-level running was used for the assay. For each subset, genomic DNA was distributed in equal portions over several immunoSEQ plates. Only in-frame clones appear in the TCRdb table, and some are missing; sequencing was by immunoSEQ multiplex PCR. The sample includes 2,500,000 or so clones, around nine tenths of them seen just once. This sequence originates from a man between 18 and 35 years old in good health. Sequences were obtained from naive CD4+ T cells sorted from blood. Specified subset: CD45RA+ positively selected. The chain joins TRBV7-2 to TRBJ2-7; 7 positions agree with TRBD2. The CDR3 reads CASSLGTSVPTRDEQYF. The CDR3 coding sequence is TGTGCCAGCAGCTTAGGCACTAGCGTACCTACGAGGGACGAGCAGTACTTC.